The 29 T cell receptor beta chains listed next were all sequenced from one sample in a study of blood T cells in healthy people across ages. PCR was performed a second time for about 7 to 11 cycles using a sample-barcoded 5' primer and a J-beta primer mix. TCRdb re-derived calls from the 5' RACE reads in MiXCR, one entry per CDR3 protein. Of approximately 1.5 million distinct CDR3 sequences in the sample, approximately 32% were seen once. The sample was blood. The receptors originated from a woman aged 25 to 39 in good health.

The chain carries TRBV6-6 and TRBJ1-1; D is possibly TRBD1 (5 bases). V was pared by 0 bases and J by 0 bases, with 8 bases between. The CDR3 is 15 amino acids. The V gene's germline CDR1 is MNHNY and CDR2 SVGAGI (reference sequence). The DNA for the CDR3 is TGTGCCAGCAGTTACTCAGGGGAAGTGAACACTGAAGCTTTCTTT. Its translation is CASSYSGEVNTEAFF.

The sample holds a few counts of this clonotype. Here the CDR3 DNA reads TGCGCCAGCAGCCCCCCTGGGACAGGGAACGAGCAGTACTTC. This encodes CASSPPGTGNEQYF. This sequence joins TRBV4-1 and TRBJ2-7, with 9 bases fitting TRBD1. Germline lookup yields CDR1 MGHRA and CDR2 YSYEKL. Trimming at V came to 4 bases and at J to 5 bases, leaving 6 bases not matched to a gene. CDR3 length: 14 amino acids.

This chain joins TRBV6-1 and TRBJ1-1; maybe TRBD1 (6 bases). The ends were cut back, 5 bases at V and 7 bases at J, with 20 bases in the middle. This CDR3 is built from 15 residues. Germline V lookup: CDR1 MNHNS, CDR2 SASEGT. The CDR3 reads CASSTQPGHALEAFF. In DNA form, the CDR3 reads TGTGCCAGCAGTACTCAACCGGGACACGCCCTTGAAGCTTTCTTT.

This clonotype appeared a few times. The J gene is TRBJ1-4, the V gene TRBV10-3, with 7 bases lining up with TRBD1. V shed 6 bases and J 5 bases; nucleotides not matched to a gene: 3. This CDR3 is 13 amino acids long. Looked up from germline, CDR1 is ENHRY and CDR2 is SYGVKD. The CDR3 sequence is CAIRPGGNEKLFF. CDR3 coding DNA: TGTGCCATCAGGCCAGGGGGGAATGAAAAACTGTTTTTT.

Concerning this clonotype itself: A much larger clone lies a single base off, so this may be a read error. The CDR3 DNA is TGCAGTGCTAAGGAAGACAATTCTCGTAGCAATCAGCCCCAGCATTTT. Its protein product is CSAKEDNSRSNQPQHF. The V gene is TRBV20-1, the J gene TRBJ1-5; D is undetermined. Germline loops: CDR1 DFQATT, CDR2 SNEGSKA (reference sequence). With 4 bases removed from V and 0 bases from J, the gap between germline ends came to 16 bases. This CDR3 contains 16 residues.

CDR3 region: CASSLWTDLTGELFF. CDR3 nucleotide sequence: TGCGCCAGCAGCTTGTGGACAGACCTCACCGGGGAGCTGTTTTTT. This chain joins TRBV5-1 and TRBJ2-2; weak D call: TRBD1 (6 bases). V was shortened by 1 base and J by 4 bases, with 11 bases between the two germline ends. CDR3 length equals 15 residues. Germline CDR1 and CDR2: SGHRS and YFSETQ.

This clonotype was seen only a few times. The genes are TRBV29-1 and TRBJ1-2, with 7 positions matching TRBD1. The germline V gene has CDR1 SQVTM and CDR2 ANQGSEA. The CDR3 spans 11 residues. V was clipped by 7 bases and J by 4 bases; unmatched bases: 3. This chain's CDR3 is CSAAGGYGYTF. Here the CDR3 DNA reads TGCAGCGCGGCAGGGGGCTATGGCTACACCTTC.

This rearrangement joins TRBV5-8 to TRBJ2-7; 9 nucleotides line up with TRBD2. Germline CDR1 SGHTS, CDR2 YDEGEE. The CDR3 length is 17 residues. J gave up 7 bases and V 4 bases, and 18 bases lay outside the gene matches. The CDR3 sequence is CASSLGLSPAGGQEQYF. Here the CDR3 DNA reads TGTGCCAGCAGCCTAGGACTTTCGCCTGCGGGAGGGCAAGAGCAGTACTTC.

The rearrangement links TRBV9 to TRBJ2-3; 11 bases are shared with TRBD2. V was pared by 3 bases and J by 6 bases, with 6 bases of the junction left unmatched. This CDR3 has 15 residues. Germline CDR1 reads SGDLS; CDR2 reads YYNGEE. CDR3 region: CASSGVLAGADTQYF. The CDR3 DNA reads TGTGCCAGCAGCGGGGTACTAGCGGGAGCGGATACGCAGTATTTT.

The chain carries TRBV12-3 or TRBV12-4 and TRBJ2-3, with D maybe TRBD2 (6 bases). The CDR3 has 17 residues. Trimming took 1 base from V and 4 from J, leaving 18 bases between them. This CDR3 is CASSLVSGLARADTQYF. The CDR3 DNA is TGTGCCAGCAGTTTAGTGTCGGGACTGGCGAGAGCAGATACGCAGTATTTT.

The chain combines TRBV12-3 or TRBV12-4 with TRBJ1-6; D is ambiguous. V lost 3 bases, J lost 8 bases, and 11 bases lay in between. The CDR3 runs 14 residues. CDR3 sequence: CASSLIGMDSPLHF. CDR3 nucleotide sequence: TGTGCCAGCAGTTTGATTGGTATGGATTCACCCCTCCACTTT.

The CDR3 here is CASSFGLNGTDTQYF. CDR3 nucleotide sequence: TGTGCCAGCAGCTTCGGACTAAACGGCACAGATACGCAGTATTTT. V gene TRBV7-8 combines with J gene TRBJ2-3, with D maybe TRBD2 (6 bases). This CDR3 spans 15 amino acids. Germline V gives CDR1 SGHVS, CDR2 FQNEAQ. The germline V and J ends were trimmed by 3 bases and 1 base, with 11 bases remaining between them.

The V and J genes are TRBV21-1 and TRBJ2-7. TRBV21-1 is a listed pseudogene. The CDR3 runs 15 residues. CDR3 nucleotide sequence: TGTGCCAGCAGCAAAGCCTCTAGGGGATCCTACGAGCAGTACTTC. Translation gives CASSKASRGSYEQYF.

The chain uses TRBV6-1 and TRBJ1-2, with TRBD1 matching 7 bases. Germline CDR1 and CDR2: MNHNS and SASEGT. V lost 8 bases and J lost 6; bases outside the gene matches: 6. This CDR3 contains 12 residues. This chain's CDR3 is CASEPGGHGYTF. The CDR3 DNA follows: TGTGCCAGCGAGCCAGGGGGACATGGCTACACCTTC.

With regard to this clonotype: Given a much more abundant clone one base away, this may be a read error. This sequence joins TRBV15 and TRBJ2-5, with D uncertain. The J call may not be correct, given that the DNA end is closer to TRBJ2-7. The CDR3 contains 16 residues. Germline CDR1 reads LNHNV; CDR2 reads YYDKDF (reference sequence). The CDR3 nucleotides read TGTGCCACCGGCAGCCCCTCCGGGTCTAGCTCCTACGAGCAGTACTTC. It yields the protein CATGSPSGSSSYEQYF.

This clonotype came up a few times. The rearrangement joins TRBV3-1 to TRBJ1-2; 8 nucleotides align to TRBD1. Germline V gene sequence: CDR1 LGHDT, CDR2 YNNKEL (reference sequence). V shed 3 bases, J shed 10 bases, and the junction held 10 bases outside the gene matches. This CDR3 has 14 amino acids. CDR3 nucleotides: TGTGCCAGCAGCCAGACAGGGGTCAGCTTGGTCTACACCTTC. Translating it yields CASSQTGVSLVYTF.

The CDR3 DNA reads TGCAGTGCTAGAGATCTTAGCGGGAGGGCCTCGGCAACCTACGAGCAGTACTTC. Translating gives CSARDLSGRASATYEQYF. The chain uses TRBV20-1 and TRBJ2-7; TRBD2 aligns across 11 bases. Germline CDR1 and CDR2: DFQATT and SNEGSKA (reference sequence). Trimming took 0 bases from V and 2 from J; bases not matched to a gene: 12. This CDR3 comprises 18 residues.

This chain uses TRBV27 with TRBJ2-7; D perhaps matches TRBD2 (6 bases). The CDR3 covers 14 residues. Germline values: CDR1 MNHEY, CDR2 SMNVEV (reference sequence). CDR3 coding DNA: TGTGTCTGCAAGTCTCAGGGACTCTCCTACGAGCAGTACTTC. This gives the protein CVCKSQGLSYEQYF.

The chain carries TRBV7-3 and TRBJ1-6; 7 bases are shared with TRBD1. This CDR3 region has 15 residues. Germline assignment: CDR1 SGHTA and CDR2 FQGTGA. V gave up 5 bases and J gave up 7 bases; unmatched junction bases: 8. Here the CDR3 reads CASSLMGQQNSPLHF. The CDR3 DNA follows: TGTGCCAGCAGCCTAATGGGACAGCAAAATTCACCCCTCCACTTT.

With regard to this clonotype: A much larger clonotype is one base distant, so this may be a read error. The V call is TRBV20-1, the J call TRBJ2-1; TRBD2 aligns across 8 bases. The assigned J gene may be wrong: the sequence end matches TRBJ2-7 better. The CDR3 runs 17 residues. Germline V gene data show CDR1 as DFQATT and CDR2 as SNEGSKA (reference sequence). The CDR3 reads CSARDHGRGVSYNEQYF. CDR3 bases: TGCAGTGCTAGAGATCACGGGCGGGGGGTCTCCTACAATGAGCAGTACTTC.

This clonotype was detected a few times. The rearrangement links TRBV25-1 to TRBJ2-1; no reliable D call. This CDR3 is built from 15 residues. Germline lookup yields CDR1 MGHDK and CDR2 SYGVNS. V shed 3 bases and J shed 3 bases, with 12 bases lying between them. The CDR3 spells CASSDSGLHYNEQFF. CDR3 DNA sequence: TGTGCCAGCAGTGATAGTGGATTACACTACAATGAGCAGTTCTTC.

This clonotype was counted between two and nine times. The chain couples TRBV5-1 to TRBJ2-5; D might be TRBD1 or TRBD2, each matching 6 bases. CDR3 length equals 18 residues. The germline CDR1 and CDR2 sequences are SGHRS and YFSETQ. Trimming took 3 bases from V and 5 from J, leaving 26 bases between them. Here the CDR3 DNA reads TGCGCCAGCAGCTCACTGATAGGGGGGAGAGTAACTGAGGAGACCCAGTACTTC. As protein: CASSSLIGGRVTEETQYF.

This chain connects TRBV6-1 to TRBJ1-2, with 8 bases aligning to TRBD1. This CDR3 region has 17 residues. J gave up 1 base and V 2 bases, and 9 bases lay outside the gene matches. Germline CDR1 reads MNHNS; CDR2 reads SASEGT. This chain's CDR3 is CASSERTGQGYNYGYTF. In nucleotides, the CDR3 is TGTGCCAGCAGTGAAAGGACAGGACAGGGCTATAACTATGGCTACACCTTC.

J is TRBJ2-1 and V is TRBV20-1, with TRBD1 as a possible D gene (6 bases). The CDR3 has 14 amino acids. V was trimmed by 1 base and J by 4 bases, leaving 11 bases between them. Germline V lookup: CDR1 DFQATT, CDR2 SNEGSKA (reference sequence). The CDR3 spells CSARGGPSYNEQFF. The CDR3 DNA sequence: TGCAGTGCTAGAGGGGGGCCCTCTTACAATGAGCAGTTCTTC.

V usage is TRBV27 and J usage is TRBJ1-5; the D is unclear. V lost 5 bases to trimming and J lost 4 bases, with 9 bases between them. This CDR3 region has 13 residues. The germline V gene has CDR1 MNHEY and CDR2 SMNVEV (reference sequence). The CDR3 sequence: CASSLQPNQPQHF. CDR3 in DNA: TGTGCCAGCAGTCTTCAACCGAATCAGCCCCAGCATTTT.

In its sample, this clonotype was seen a few times. This chain connects TRBV4-1 to TRBJ2-5; the D is unclear. The DNA end is more similar to TRBJ2-7, so the J call may be wrong. CDR3 size: 14 residues. CDR1 and CDR2 from the germline V gene are MGHRA and YSYEKL. The CDR3 nucleotides are TGCGCCAGCAGCCCCCGCGGCTATACTTACGAGCAGTACTTC. Translating it yields CASSPRGYTYEQYF.

On this clonotype itself: Possible read error: a much larger clone is one base away. The chain joins TRBV7-9 to TRBJ1-2, with D hard to call. V was cut by 0 bases and J by 6 bases, with 8 bases left in between. Germline CDR1 reads SEHNR; CDR2 reads FQNEAQ (reference sequence). The CDR3 runs to 13 residues. The CDR3 DNA sequence: TGTGCCAGCAGCTTAGCACAATCCCATGGCTACACCTTC. Its protein is CASSLAQSHGYTF.

This clonotype was seen a handful of times. The chain recombines TRBV2 with TRBJ1-1; 7 bases map to TRBD1. CDR3 length: 15 amino acids. V gave up 7 bases and J gave up 1 base; unmatched junction bases: 9. CDR1 is SNHLY and CDR2 is FYNNEI in the germline V gene. The CDR3 region has the DNA TGTGCCAGCACCATTACAGGGGCCCGGAACACTGAAGCTTTCTTT. The encoded protein is CASTITGARNTEAFF.

The chain combines TRBV5-5 with TRBJ1-1; D unclear. The V end was cut by 2 bases, the J end by 0 bases, with 5 bases between. There are 13 residues in the CDR3. Germline V gene lookup returns CDR1 SGHKS and CDR2 YYEKEE (reference sequence). The CDR3 spells CASSFTMNTEAFF. CDR3 in DNA: TGTGCCAGCAGCTTCACAATGAACACTGAAGCTTTCTTT.